This TCR beta chain was observed in a study of cytomegalovirus exposure and HLA in healthy donors. Study-level findings and limits: Being indistinguishable, some V segments were excluded, TRBV6-2 and TRBV6-3 among them. Reports state that TCR beta sequences accurately predicted most subjects' HLA-A and HLA-B alleles.

The PCR had 60 Vbeta and 13 Jbeta primers. The protocol was immunoSEQ multiplex PCR, while the TCRdb copy is restricted to in-frame clones and leaves out a portion. Counted here are 150,000 or so clones, around a tenth occurring once; the ten biggest clones make up 1.8%. Germline V lookup: CDR1 SGHTA, CDR2 FQGTGA. Trimming removed 4 bases from V and 0 bases from J; junction bases left unmatched: 10. This CDR3 has 20 residues. This clone was seen more than once but under ten times. Its cognate antigen is unknown. The sample comprised PBMCs. The receptor's source is a man aged 50 to 59 in good health and CMV-seronegative. The gene calls are TRBV7-3 and TRBJ2-2; TRBD2 matches at 14 bases. Here the CDR3 DNA reads TGTGCCAGCAGCTCACCTGGACTAGCGGGAGGCGTTTCGAACACCGGGGAGCTGTTTTTT. Its translation: CASSSPGLAGGVSNTGELFF.